Each of the 13 T cell receptor beta chains below was sequenced from the same sample in a study of blood T cell repertoires in COVID-19 (dated by TCRdb to 2020 to 2021). Library preparation was by the immunoSEQ multiplex PCR assay. TCRdb holds this immuneACCESS table with in-frame rearrangements only. Some clones are missing; in checked studies, unresolved V genes explain under half, and the rest has no known cause. Within this sample are 200,000 or so clones, with roughly nine tenths of them counted one time only. Just over 2.5% of the sample is held by the ten biggest clonotypes. Sequences were obtained from PBMCs or T cells enriched from blood (not recorded which). The source of these receptors is a woman between 25 and 40 years old who had recovered from COVID-19.

The chain joins TRBV25-1 to TRBJ1-6, with 7 bases that match TRBD1. V lost 5 bases and J lost 7; bases outside the gene matches: 11. This CDR3 comprises 16 residues. Germline CDR1 reads MGHDK; CDR2 reads SYGVNS. The CDR3 bases are TGTGCCAGCAGTAAGACAGGGTTGGGCAAAAATTCACCCCTCCACTTT. Translation gives CASSKTGLGKNSPLHF. Filled out from reference TRBV25-1 and TRBJ1-6, the complete variable domain reads EADIYQTPRYLVIGTGKKITLECSQTMGHDKMYWYQQDPGMELHLIHYSYGVNSTEKGDLSSESTVSRIRTEHFPLTLESARPSHTSQYLCASSKTGLGKNSPLHFGNGTRLTVT.

This clone has a single count. This rearrangement joins TRBV5-1 to TRBJ1-1; 8 positions agree with TRBD1. The trim removed 0 bases at V and 4 bases at J, leaving 8 bases unmatched. Looked up from germline, CDR1 is SGHRS and CDR2 is YFSETQ. CDR3 length: 16 amino acids. The CDR3, as DNA: TGCGCCAGCAGCTTGGGTGCAGGGGGCTTGAGCACTGAAGCTTTCTTT. Its translation: CASSLGAGGLSTEAFF.

This chain joins TRBV11-3 and TRBJ2-5; tentative D call: TRBD1 (6 bases). Germline V CDR1 and CDR2: SGHNT, YENEEA. This CDR3 region has 17 residues. Trimming took off 1 base at V and 2 bases at J, with 17 bases between the two ends. In DNA, the CDR3 is TGTGCCAGCAGCTTAGGGGTTCCGGGACACCAACAAGAGACCCAGTACTTC. Translated, it gives CASSLGVPGHQQETQYF.

The chain has TRBV11-3 and TRBJ1-3; D is undetermined. CDR1 SGHNT and CDR2 YENEEA come from the germline V gene. This CDR3 contains 13 residues. The V gene lost 2 bases and the J gene lost 2 bases, with 4 bases spanning the gap. This chain's CDR3 is CASSLQTGNTIYF. The CDR3 nucleotides read TGTGCCAGCAGCTTACAGACTGGAAACACCATATATTTT. The full variable domain, completed using reference TRBV11-3 and TRBJ1-3, is EAGVVQSPRYKIIEKKQPVAFWCNPISGHNTLYWYLQNLGQGPELLIRYENEEAVDDSQLPKDRFSAERLKGVDSTLKIQPAELGDSAVYLCASSLQTGNTIYFGEGSWLTVV.

The chain recombines TRBV6-2 or TRBV6-3 with TRBJ2-5; TRBD2 agrees at 7 bases. CDR1 is MNHEY and CDR2 is SVGEGT in the germline V gene. The ends lost 2 bases at V and 1 base at J; junction bases unmatched: 7. This CDR3 has 16 amino acids. The CDR3 coding sequence is TGTGCCAGCAGTTACGGAGGCCGCGGGGGCCAAGAGACCCAGTACTTC. Residues: CASSYGGRGGQETQYF.

The chain combines TRBV6-2 or TRBV6-3 with TRBJ1-2; unclear D gene. The germline V and J ends were trimmed by 5 bases and 2 bases, with 18 bases remaining between them. This CDR3 region has 16 residues. In germline, CDR1 is MNHEY, CDR2 SVGEGT. The CDR3 loop is CASSPFPLAGNYGYTF. The CDR3 DNA is TGTGCCAGCAGTCCCTTCCCCCTGGCGGGCAACTATGGCTACACCTTC.

The V and J genes are TRBV5-4 and TRBJ1-6; D gene ambiguous. This CDR3 has 14 amino acids. Germline CDR1 and CDR2: SGHNT and YYREEE (reference sequence). V dropped 9 bases and J dropped 0 bases, with 10 bases sitting between them. CDR3 in amino acids: CATRKSSYNSPLHF. DNA of the CDR3: TGTGCCACTCGAAAGAGCTCCTATAATTCACCCCTCCACTTT.

The chain uses TRBV4-1 and TRBJ1-2; D perhaps matches TRBD1 (5 bases). This CDR3 is built from 16 residues. V gave up 0 bases and J gave up 2 bases, with 13 bases separating them. Germline CDR1 is MGHRA and CDR2 is YSYEKL. DNA of the CDR3: TGCGCCAGCAGCCAAGACCCTGGACACCGGAACTATGGCTACACCTTC. The encoded protein is CASSQDPGHRNYGYTF.

The gene calls are TRBV19 and TRBJ2-7; 9 bases agree with TRBD1. The CDR3 consists of 14 residues. V lost 3 bases, J lost 2 bases, and 2 bases stayed unmatched. Germline-derived CDR1 and CDR2 are LNHDA and SQIVND (reference sequence). For the CDR3, the DNA is TGTGCCAGTAGTATGAGGACAGGGGCCTACGAGCAGTACTTC. Protein: CASSMRTGAYEQYF.

The rearrangement joins TRBV6-2 or TRBV6-3 to TRBJ2-7; D remains unclear. From germline, CDR1 is MNHEY and CDR2 SVGEGT. The CDR3 has 11 residues. V lost 3 bases and J lost 6, with 6 bases in between. CDR3 residues: CASSYASEQYF. DNA of the CDR3: TGTGCCAGCAGTTATGCGAGCGAGCAGTACTTC.

V and J are TRBV27 and TRBJ2-2; 9 bases align to TRBD1. There are 14 residues in the CDR3. The trim removed 5 bases at V and 7 bases at J, leaving 5 bases unmatched. From germline, CDR1 is MNHEY and CDR2 SMNVEV (reference sequence). For the CDR3, the DNA is TGTGCCAGCAGTGTACAGGGGGCATTCGGGGAGCTGTTTTTT. Translation: CASSVQGAFGELFF.

As regards this clone: The same CDR3 also results from other DNA sequences found in this sample. The V call is TRBV19, the J call TRBJ2-1; D perhaps matches TRBD2 (6 bases). V was cut by 1 base and J by 6 bases, with 7 bases left in between. Germline assignment: CDR1 LNHDA and CDR2 SQIVND (reference sequence). The CDR3 is 13 amino acids. The CDR3 loop reads CASSIGGGNEQFF. The CDR3 DNA reads as TGTGCCAGTAGTATAGGGGGAGGCAATGAGCAGTTCTTC.

This sequence joins TRBV15 and TRBJ2-7, with 7 bases fitting TRBD2. This CDR3 spans 15 amino acids. The J segment lost 2 bases and the V segment lost 1 base, leaving 5 bases of the junction unmatched. Germline V gene lookup returns CDR1 LNHNV and CDR2 YYDKDF (reference sequence). As DNA, the CDR3 is TGTGCCACCAGCAGAGGGGGGGAGGGACCCTACGAGCAGTACTTC. Translating gives CATSRGGEGPYEQYF.